Reported below is one T cell receptor (beta chain). The entry originates in a study of cytomegalovirus exposure and HLA in healthy donors. Background on the study: In a later analysis, the 120 or so validation repertoires were reported to have used the same platform as the approximately 620 first-cohort repertoires.

Only in-frame clones appear in the TCRdb table, and some are missing; sequencing was by immunoSEQ multiplex PCR. The repertoire includes about 150,000 clones, 88% of them detected once, and 3% sits in the top ten. Germline CDR1 reads MNHNS; CDR2 reads SASEGT. V was trimmed by 2 bases and J by 2 bases, leaving 9 bases between them. This CDR3 is built from 14 residues. The sequence came from a man aged 18 to 29 in good health and CMV-seronegative. The chain has TRBV6-1 and TRBJ1-1, with D perhaps matching TRBD1 (6 bases). The sequencing sample was made of PBMCs. CDR3 protein: CASSEWTENTEAFF. CDR3 DNA sequence: TGTGCCAGCAGTGAATGGACAGAAAACACTGAAGCTTTCTTT.